The rows below give T cell receptor beta chains drawn from one sample of a study of blood T cell repertoires in COVID-19. TCRdb's table, derived via immunoSEQ multiplex PCR, lists solely in-frame clones and lacks some. Of around 5,500 clones in the sample, roughly nine tenths were seen once. Sequencing was done on a sample of peripheral blood. These receptors were taken from a man aged 55 to 70 with acute or convalescent COVID-19. CDR3s include the opening cysteine and the closing phenylalanine or tryptophan. Fields, in order: clone size, J gene, D gene, V gene, CDR3 length, CDR3 protein, CDR3 DNA. A D gene is named only where the DNA matches it firmly. Not all rows give a size; the values are once, few, many and, for expanded clones, a class.

clone_size: NA; j_call: TRBJ2-7; d_call: NA; v_call: TRBV19; cdr3_length: 14; cdr3_aa: CASSIDGKGYEQYF; cdr3_nt: TGTGCCAGTAGTATAGACGGGAAAGGCTACGAGCAGTACTTC
clone_size: NA; j_call: TRBJ2-1; d_call: TRBD2; v_call: TRBV10-3; cdr3_length: 17; cdr3_aa: CAISGTRGGRAYNEQFF; cdr3_nt: TGTGCCATCAGTGGTACCCGTGGCGGGAGGGCCTACAATGAGCAGTTCTTC
clone_size: NA; j_call: TRBJ2-7; d_call: NA; v_call: TRBV7-8; cdr3_length: 14; cdr3_aa: CASSLAGGLYEQYF; cdr3_nt: TGTGCCAGCAGCTTAGCGGGGGGGCTATACGAGCAGTACTTC
clone_size: NA; j_call: TRBJ2-2; d_call: TRBD2; v_call: TRBV19; cdr3_length: 16; cdr3_aa: CASSIFSGRYTGELFF; cdr3_nt: TGTGCCAGTAGTATATTTAGCGGGAGATACACCGGGGAGCTGTTTTTT
clone_size: NA; j_call: TRBJ1-1; d_call: TRBD1; v_call: TRBV5-1; cdr3_length: 14; cdr3_aa: CASSSGQGDTEAFF; cdr3_nt: TGCGCCAGCAGCTCCGGACAGGGTGACACTGAAGCTTTCTTT
clone_size: NA; j_call: TRBJ1-3; d_call: NA; v_call: TRBV20-1; cdr3_length: 12; cdr3_aa: CSASQSGNTIYF; cdr3_nt: TGCAGTGCTAGTCAATCTGGAAACACCATATATTTT
clone_size: NA; j_call: TRBJ1-3; d_call: NA; v_call: TRBV28; cdr3_length: 14; cdr3_aa: CASRAAGGGNTIYF; cdr3_nt: TGTGCCAGCCGGGCGGCGGGTGGAGGAAACACCATATATTTT
clone_size: NA; j_call: TRBJ1-1; d_call: NA; v_call: TRBV29-1; cdr3_length: 12; cdr3_aa: CSVEGRGTEAFF; cdr3_nt: TGCAGCGTTGAGGGCAGGGGCACTGAAGCTTTCTTT
clone_size: NA; j_call: TRBJ2-1; d_call: NA; v_call: TRBV11-3; cdr3_length: 14; cdr3_aa: CASSPYGRDNEQFF; cdr3_nt: TGTGCCAGCAGCCCCTATGGGCGCGATAATGAGCAGTTCTTC
clone_size: NA; j_call: TRBJ1-1; d_call: NA; v_call: TRBV6-5; cdr3_length: 14; cdr3_aa: CASIDRTANTEAFF; cdr3_nt: TGTGCCAGCATAGATCGTACAGCGAACACTGAAGCTTTCTTT
clone_size: once; j_call: TRBJ1-2; d_call: NA; v_call: TRBV12-3/TRBV12-4; cdr3_length: 12; cdr3_aa: CASSFRGYGYTF; cdr3_nt: TGTGCCAGCAGTTTCCGGGGGTATGGCTACACCTTC
clone_size: NA; j_call: TRBJ2-2; d_call: NA; v_call: TRBV12-2; cdr3_length: 14; cdr3_aa: CASRRLAGTGELFF; cdr3_nt: TGTGCAAGTCGCCGACTAGCGGGGACCGGGGAGCTGTTTTTT
clone_size: NA; j_call: TRBJ1-5; d_call: TRBD1; v_call: TRBV9; cdr3_length: 14; cdr3_aa: CASSVGDSNQPQHF; cdr3_nt: TGTGCCAGCAGCGTAGGGGACAGTAATCAGCCCCAGCATTTT
clone_size: once; j_call: TRBJ2-2; d_call: TRBD2; v_call: TRBV28; cdr3_length: 17; cdr3_aa: CASSWGLAALTTGELFF; cdr3_nt: TGTGCCAGCAGTTGGGGACTAGCGGCCCTCACGACCGGGGAGCTGTTTTTT
clone_size: NA; j_call: TRBJ1-1; d_call: NA; v_call: TRBV5-1; cdr3_length: 13; cdr3_aa: CASSLLEDGEAFF; cdr3_nt: TGCGCCAGCAGCCTGCTAGAGGATGGTGAAGCTTTCTTT
clone_size: NA; j_call: TRBJ1-1; d_call: TRBD1; v_call: TRBV19; cdr3_length: 17; cdr3_aa: CASSSMDRGRKGTEAFF; cdr3_nt: TGTGCCAGTAGTAGCATGGACAGGGGGCGAAAAGGCACTGAAGCTTTCTTT
clone_size: NA; j_call: TRBJ2-2; d_call: NA; v_call: TRBV19; cdr3_length: 14; cdr3_aa: CAGGSVTNTGELFF; cdr3_nt: TGTGCCGGGGGGTCTGTTACGAACACCGGGGAGCTGTTTTTT
clone_size: NA; j_call: TRBJ1-5; d_call: NA; v_call: TRBV27; cdr3_length: 14; cdr3_aa: CASSLSQGGQPQHF; cdr3_nt: TGTGCCAGCAGTTTATCCCAGGGAGGCCAGCCCCAGCATTTT